The clone carrying this T cell receptor (beta chain) was recorded at least ten times. Its antigen is still unknown. The junction had 10 bases not matched to a gene; V was cut back by 10 bases and J by 1 base. The CDR3 spans 15 residues. Germline lookup yields CDR1 MNHEY and CDR2 SMNVEV (reference sequence). TCRdb redid the calling of the reads with MiXCR, one entry per CDR3 protein. Of around 95,000 distinct CDR3 sequences in the sample, about 31% were seen once. This record comes from a study of T cell repertoires in cytomegalovirus infection. Study-wide background: CMV epitopes that were recently identified and HLA-C-restricted were used alongside well-studied HLA-B-restricted ones. Carrying CMV and the relevant HLA type showed in public TCR beta signatures. Study conclusions and caveats: Predominance within the ex vivo response was attributable to HLA-C-restricted CMV-specific TCR beta clonotypes.

The sample consisted of CD8+ T cells from cultured PBMCs, taken from culture after CMV antigen stimulation. The gene calls are TRBV27 and TRBJ2-1; 7 bases match TRBD1. The receptor comes from a human donor in good health (CMV status not recorded). Some clones in this sample may be carry-over from other donors' samples. The CDR3 sequence is CATVGGSPSYNEQFF. CDR3 nucleotide sequence: TGTGCCACCGTAGGGGGCTCCCCATCCTACAATGAGCAGTTCTTC.